The rows below give T cell receptor beta chains drawn from one sample of a study of blood T cell repertoires in COVID-19. Assay used: immunoSEQ multiplex PCR; TCRdb lists only in-frame clones, some missing. The table lists 110,000 or so clones, around 83% of them singletons. Sample: peripheral blood. The receptor set was obtained from a woman aged 60-70 years with COVID-19, enrolled during active disease. CDR3s include the opening cysteine and the closing phenylalanine or tryptophan. Each record gives: J gene, clone size, V gene, D gene, CDR3 DNA, CDR3 protein. D genes are given only for firm matches. Clone size, where shown, is once, few, many, or a class for clones that have expanded.

j_call: TRBJ1-6
clone_size: .
v_call: TRBV4-3
d_call: .
cdr3_nt: TGCGCCAGCAGCCAAGCCGTGGCGGGGGCAAATTCACCCCTCCACTTT
cdr3_aa: CASSQAVAGANSPLHF

j_call: TRBJ1-5
clone_size: .
v_call: TRBV10-3
d_call: .
cdr3_nt: TGTGCCATCAGTGAGTTCACTAACCAGCCCCAGCATTTT
cdr3_aa: CAISEFTNQPQHF

j_call: TRBJ1-1
clone_size: .
v_call: TRBV28
d_call: .
cdr3_nt: TGTGCCAGCAGTCCCCCGGGGGGGGACACTGAAGCTTTCTTT
cdr3_aa: CASSPPGGDTEAFF

j_call: TRBJ1-2
clone_size: .
v_call: TRBV28
d_call: TRBD1
cdr3_nt: TGTGCCAGCAGTTTCGGGCAGGGGGCATTTAGTGGCTATGGCTACACCTTC
cdr3_aa: CASSFGQGAFSGYGYTF

j_call: TRBJ2-1
clone_size: .
v_call: TRBV14
d_call: .
cdr3_nt: TGTGCCAGCAGCCCCCTACTGAGCTCCTACAATGAGCAGTTCTTC
cdr3_aa: CASSPLLSSYNEQFF

j_call: TRBJ2-7
clone_size: .
v_call: TRBV6-2/TRBV6-3
d_call: TRBD1
cdr3_nt: TGTGCCAGCAGTTACTCCCCGGGACAGGGGGACTACGAGCAGTACTTC
cdr3_aa: CASSYSPGQGDYEQYF

j_call: TRBJ2-3
clone_size: .
v_call: TRBV4-2
d_call: TRBD2
cdr3_nt: TGTGCCAGCAGCCAAGGGACTAGCGGGTCCAGAGATACGCAGTATTTT
cdr3_aa: CASSQGTSGSRDTQYF

j_call: TRBJ1-2
clone_size: once
v_call: TRBV5-1
d_call: .
cdr3_nt: TGCGCCAGCAGCTTGGGACAGGCGGCATTCGTGGGCTACACCTTC
cdr3_aa: CASSLGQAAFVGYTF

j_call: TRBJ2-1
clone_size: .
v_call: TRBV19
d_call: .
cdr3_nt: TGTGCCAGTAGATTAGGACTGAGCTACAATGAGCAGTTCTTC
cdr3_aa: CASRLGLSYNEQFF

j_call: TRBJ1-5
clone_size: .
v_call: TRBV3-1/TRBV3-2
d_call: TRBD1
cdr3_nt: TGTGCCAGCAGCCACACGAAGGGGGGGACAGGGGGCGCCGGTCAGCCCCAGCATTTT
cdr3_aa: CASSHTKGGTGGAGQPQHF

j_call: TRBJ1-1
clone_size: once
v_call: TRBV20-1
d_call: .
cdr3_nt: TGCAGTGCTAGTAACCTCGACAGGTCTCTGGGGACTGAAGCTTTCTTT
cdr3_aa: CSASNLDRSLGTEAFF

j_call: TRBJ1-1
clone_size: .
v_call: TRBV10-2
d_call: .
cdr3_nt: TGCGCCAGCAGTGACAGTACGAACACTGAAGCTTTCTTT
cdr3_aa: CASSDSTNTEAFF

j_call: TRBJ2-5
clone_size: .
v_call: TRBV3-1/TRBV3-2
d_call: .
cdr3_nt: TGTGCCAGCAGCCAAGGTCCCACCCGGGAGACCCAGTACTTC
cdr3_aa: CASSQGPTRETQYF

j_call: TRBJ1-1
clone_size: .
v_call: TRBV14
d_call: TRBD1
cdr3_nt: TGTGCCAGCAGCCAAGATTGGGACAGGGGGATGAACACTGAAGCTTTCTTT
cdr3_aa: CASSQDWDRGMNTEAFF

j_call: TRBJ2-3
clone_size: .
v_call: TRBV7-3
d_call: TRBD2
cdr3_nt: TGTGCCAGCAGCTGGACGAGCGGGGGCACAGATACGCAGTATTTT
cdr3_aa: CASSWTSGGTDTQYF

j_call: TRBJ1-1
clone_size: once
v_call: TRBV30
d_call: TRBD1
cdr3_nt: TGTGCCTGGAGTTACCTAGGACAGGGGAAGACTGAAGCTTTCTTT
cdr3_aa: CAWSYLGQGKTEAFF

j_call: TRBJ2-7
clone_size: .
v_call: TRBV7-8
d_call: .
cdr3_nt: TGTGCCAGCAGCGTACAGTACAGGGAGGAGCAGTACTTC
cdr3_aa: CASSVQYREEQYF

j_call: TRBJ1-2
clone_size: .
v_call: TRBV30
d_call: .
cdr3_nt: TGTGCCTGGAGTAACACAGGGTTGAGGGGCTACACCTTC
cdr3_aa: CAWSNTGLRGYTF

j_call: TRBJ1-2
clone_size: .
v_call: TRBV2
d_call: TRBD1
cdr3_nt: TGTGCCAGCAGTGACTTCAGGGGGCGCGTTTTTTCCTATGGCTACACCTTC
cdr3_aa: CASSDFRGRVFSYGYTF

j_call: TRBJ1-1
clone_size: .
v_call: TRBV5-1
d_call: .
cdr3_nt: TGCGCCAGCAGTCTTGGGGAGTTGAACACTGAAGCTTTCTTT
cdr3_aa: CASSLGELNTEAFF

j_call: TRBJ1-6
clone_size: .
v_call: TRBV28
d_call: .
cdr3_nt: TGTGCCAGCAGTCGGACACACGGTTATTCACCCCTCCACTTT
cdr3_aa: CASSRTHGYSPLHF

j_call: TRBJ2-1
clone_size: .
v_call: TRBV19
d_call: TRBD2
cdr3_nt: TGTGCCAGTAGTATGGGACTATTGGGGCTCAATGAGCAGTTCTTC
cdr3_aa: CASSMGLLGLNEQFF

j_call: TRBJ1-2
clone_size: .
v_call: TRBV27
d_call: .
cdr3_nt: TGTGCCAGCAGTTTAAGGTTCGGACGTCAGGGAGGCTACACCTTC
cdr3_aa: CASSLRFGRQGGYTF

j_call: TRBJ1-1
clone_size: .
v_call: TRBV2
d_call: .
cdr3_nt: TGTGCCAGCAGTGTTAGGGTCGGGGACACTGAAGCTTTCTTT
cdr3_aa: CASSVRVGDTEAFF

j_call: TRBJ2-1
clone_size: .
v_call: TRBV24-1
d_call: TRBD2
cdr3_nt: TGTGCCACCAGTGATTTCAGGGCGGGGGGCCACAATGAGCAGTTCTTC
cdr3_aa: CATSDFRAGGHNEQFF

j_call: TRBJ2-5
clone_size: .
v_call: TRBV7-2
d_call: TRBD2
cdr3_nt: TGTGCCAGCAGCGCCAACCCGCCGGGACTAGTTGTGATTGAGACCCAGTACTTC
cdr3_aa: CASSANPPGLVVIETQYF

j_call: TRBJ1-6
clone_size: .
v_call: TRBV11-3
d_call: TRBD1
cdr3_nt: TGTGCCAGCAGCATGGGGACAGAAAATTCACCCCTCCACTTT
cdr3_aa: CASSMGTENSPLHF